This T cell receptor (beta chain) was profiled in a study of cytotoxic CD8 clonotypes in ibrutinib-treated CLL. Study summary: Investigators reported approximately 25 partial and 2 complete responses; after median approximately 63 months, roughly 14 patients remained remitted and about 12 progressed. Study-wide results and caveats: Pretreatment clonality was elevated relative to age-matched healthy donors and paralleled circulating CD8+ T-cell counts.

As regards this clone: The antigen remains unidentified.

This table comes from immunoSEQ multiplex PCR, and its TCRdb copy is limited to in-frame clones, with some not included. This sample has about 45,000 clones, with around 68% found just once. The input for sequencing was PBMCs, taken after 12 months of ibrutinib treatment. The receptor's source is a human donor with chronic lymphocytic leukemia.

This CDR3 is CAWSVTVAVSEAFF. In DNA, the CDR3 is TGTGCCTGGAGTGTAACAGTCGCGGTCTCTGAAGCTTTCTTT. This chain uses TRBV30 with TRBJ1-1; D not certain. Trimming pared 0 bases from V and 6 bases from J, leaving 14 bases between. The germline V gene encodes CDR1 GTSNPN and CDR2 SVGIG (reference sequence). The CDR3 has 14 residues.